This TCR beta chain was identified in a study of cytomegalovirus exposure and HLA in healthy donors. Study results and caveats: In terms of immune exposure information, only CMV serostatus was available. The study labeled 164 TCR beta chains cytomegalovirus-associated.

13 Jbeta primers and 60 Vbeta primers were used for the PCR. Here immunoSEQ multiplex PCR was the method, and the copy in TCRdb shows in-frame clones only, minus some. This repertoire shows some 65,000 clones, just over 65% found once; its top ten account for 9.5% to 13%. Germline loops: CDR1 SGHVS, CDR2 FNYEAQ. This CDR3 has 15 amino acids. V shed 0 bases and J shed 4 bases, with 9 bases lying between them. As for this clone: Its target is unknown.

Donors were nominally healthy when sampled, though unrecorded immune exposures were likely. The chain uses TRBV7-6 and TRBJ1-4, with D possibly matching TRBD1 (6 bases). The TCR was taken from a woman under 40 in good health and CMV-seronegative. Sequencing was performed on PBMCs. CDR3 coding DNA: TGTGCCAGCAGCTTAGCCGGACAGCGTAATGAAAAACTGTTTTTT. Protein product: CASSLAGQRNEKLFF.